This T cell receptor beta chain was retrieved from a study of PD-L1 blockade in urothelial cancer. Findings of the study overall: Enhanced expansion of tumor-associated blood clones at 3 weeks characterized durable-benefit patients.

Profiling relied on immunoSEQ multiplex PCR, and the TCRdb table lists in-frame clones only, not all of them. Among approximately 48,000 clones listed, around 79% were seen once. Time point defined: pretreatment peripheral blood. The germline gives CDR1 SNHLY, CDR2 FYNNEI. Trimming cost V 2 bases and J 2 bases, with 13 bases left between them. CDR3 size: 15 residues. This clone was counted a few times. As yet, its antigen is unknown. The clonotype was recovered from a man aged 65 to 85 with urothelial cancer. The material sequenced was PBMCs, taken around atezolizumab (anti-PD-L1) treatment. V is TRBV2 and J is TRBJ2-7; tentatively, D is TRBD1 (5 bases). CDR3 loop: CASSEFAGSAYEQYF. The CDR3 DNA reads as TGTGCCAGCAGTGAATTCGCAGGGTCCGCCTACGAGCAGTACTTC.